The rows below give T cell receptor beta chains drawn from one sample of a study of Graves' ophthalmopathy and Graves' hyperthyroidism. MiXCR, run by TCRdb on the multiplex PCR reads, gives a single entry per CDR3 protein. This table has hundreds of thousands of distinct CDR3 sequences, 40% appearing once. The sequencing input was peripheral blood. The receptors originated from an adult man with Graves' ophthalmopathy. The CDR3 runs from the conserved cysteine through the conserved F or W. Each record gives: clone size, D gene, J gene, V gene, CDR3 DNA, CDR3 protein. A D gene is named only where the DNA matches it firmly. Size tells how often a clone was seen (once, few, many) or the class of an expanded clone, and some rows leave it out.

abundance: few
d_gene: TRBD2
j_gene: TRBJ2-7
v_gene: TRBV6-5
CDR3nt: TGTGCCAGCAGTTACCGGACTAGCGGGAGCGCTGAGGAGCAGTACTTC
CDR3aa: CASSYRTSGSAEEQYF

abundance: many
d_gene: -
j_gene: TRBJ2-7
v_gene: TRBV29-1
CDR3nt: TGCAGCGTTGAAACTTCCTACGAGCAGTACTTC
CDR3aa: CSVETSYEQYF

abundance: few
d_gene: -
j_gene: TRBJ2-5
v_gene: TRBV12-3/TRBV12-4
CDR3nt: TGTGCCAGCAGTGCTGGTGGGATGGAGACCCAGTACTTC
CDR3aa: CASSAGGMETQYF

abundance: many
d_gene: TRBD1
j_gene: TRBJ2-7
v_gene: TRBV5-1
CDR3nt: TGCGCCAGCAGCCTACAGGGGGCACGCTACGAGCAGTACTTC
CDR3aa: CASSLQGARYEQYF

abundance: -
d_gene: -
j_gene: TRBJ2-3
v_gene: TRBV10-3
CDR3nt: TGTGCCAGCAACCCTACAGGGAGCTCGGGAGATACGCAGTATTTT
CDR3aa: CASNPTGSSGDTQYF

abundance: -
d_gene: -
j_gene: TRBJ2-2
v_gene: TRBV10-1
CDR3nt: TGCTCTCACTCACGCCTCGGGCCACCCCCGCACACCGGGGAGCTGTTTTTT
CDR3aa: CSHSRLGPPPHTGELFF

abundance: many
d_gene: -
j_gene: TRBJ2-6
v_gene: TRBV10-3
CDR3nt: TGTGCCATCAGTGAGTCGGGGTCTGGGGCCAACGTCCTGACTTTC
CDR3aa: CAISESGSGANVLTF

abundance: -
d_gene: -
j_gene: TRBJ1-4
v_gene: TRBV29-1
CDR3nt: TGCAGCGTGGTGGGCCAAGGGCATGAAAAACTGTTTTTT
CDR3aa: CSVVGQGHEKLFF

abundance: many
d_gene: -
j_gene: TRBJ1-2
v_gene: TRBV7-6
CDR3nt: TGTGCCAGCAGCCCCCTTGCGAAGGGCTACACCTTC
CDR3aa: CASSPLAKGYTF

abundance: many
d_gene: -
j_gene: TRBJ1-2
v_gene: TRBV2
CDR3nt: TGTGCCAGCAGTGAAGAATCCGGGGCTAACTATGGCTACACCTTC
CDR3aa: CASSEESGANYGYTF

abundance: -
d_gene: -
j_gene: TRBJ1-6
v_gene: TRBV4-1
CDR3nt: TGCGCCAGCAGCCAGGGCCCTCGGGGTTCACCCCTCCACTTT
CDR3aa: CASSQGPRGSPLHF

abundance: few
d_gene: TRBD1
j_gene: TRBJ2-7
v_gene: TRBV2
CDR3nt: TGTGCCAGCAGTGGGCCCCTCGGACAGGGTAACTACGAGCAGTACTTC
CDR3aa: CASSGPLGQGNYEQYF

abundance: -
d_gene: -
j_gene: TRBJ1-1
v_gene: TRBV25-1
CDR3nt: TGTGCCAGCAGCCCGACTGGTGGGGTTTCGTACACTGAAGCTTTCTTT
CDR3aa: CASSPTGGVSYTEAFF

abundance: -
d_gene: -
j_gene: TRBJ1-6
v_gene: TRBV7-2
CDR3nt: TGTGCCAGCAGCTTACTAGGAGGGGCCGGGAATTCACCCCTCCACTTT
CDR3aa: CASSLLGGAGNSPLHF

abundance: -
d_gene: TRBD1
j_gene: TRBJ1-2
v_gene: TRBV10-3
CDR3nt: TGTGCCATCAGTGAGTCCTATGGGACAGGGGTCGGTGGCTACACCTTC
CDR3aa: CAISESYGTGVGGYTF

abundance: -
d_gene: -
j_gene: TRBJ2-7
v_gene: TRBV7-3
CDR3nt: TGTGCCAGCAGCCCCCAGGACGGGGAGCAGTACTTC
CDR3aa: CASSPQDGEQYF

abundance: -
d_gene: -
j_gene: TRBJ1-1
v_gene: TRBV7-9
CDR3nt: TGTGCCAGCAGCGAGGGGGGAAACACTGAAGCTTCCTTT
CDR3aa: CASSEGGNTEASF

abundance: few
d_gene: -
j_gene: TRBJ1-5
v_gene: TRBV24-1
CDR3nt: TGTGCCAGCAGTTTCCGCAGGGGCAGCAATCAGCCCCAGCATTTT
CDR3aa: CASSFRRGSNQPQHF

abundance: few
d_gene: -
j_gene: TRBJ1-1
v_gene: TRBV20-1
CDR3nt: TGCAGTGCTAGAGGAGGGGCAGGGGTAGATGGCACTGAAGCTTTCTTT
CDR3aa: CSARGGAGVDGTEAFF

abundance: -
d_gene: -
j_gene: TRBJ2-7
v_gene: TRBV9
CDR3nt: TGTGCCAGCAGCGTAGAAGGGACAATTAATGACGAGCGGTACTTC
CDR3aa: CASSVEGTINDERYF

abundance: -
d_gene: -
j_gene: TRBJ1-5
v_gene: TRBV20-1
CDR3nt: TGCAGTGCTAGACCCTATATCTCGGGCAATCAGCCCCAGCATTTT
CDR3aa: CSARPYISGNQPQHF

abundance: -
d_gene: TRBD2
j_gene: TRBJ2-5
v_gene: TRBV2
CDR3nt: TGTGCCAGCGTACCGGGACTAGCGGGAGGGGTCCAAGAGACCCAGTACTTC
CDR3aa: CASVPGLAGGVQETQYF

abundance: -
d_gene: -
j_gene: TRBJ2-3
v_gene: TRBV10-3
CDR3nt: TGTGCCAGCAGCGTATTGGGTGGGGGCACAGATACGCAGTATTTT
CDR3aa: CASSVLGGGTDTQYF

abundance: few
d_gene: -
j_gene: TRBJ1-6
v_gene: TRBV5-1
CDR3nt: TGCGCCAGCAGCTCCAATACGGTCAGGAATTCACCCCTCCACTTT
CDR3aa: CASSSNTVRNSPLHF

abundance: -
d_gene: TRBD1
j_gene: TRBJ1-2
v_gene: TRBV4-2
CDR3nt: TGTGCCAGCAGCCACACCGGGACAGCCTATGGCTACACCTTC
CDR3aa: CASSHTGTAYGYTF

abundance: many
d_gene: -
j_gene: TRBJ1-3
v_gene: TRBV7-9
CDR3nt: TGTGCCAGCAGCTGGTCGGTTGGCAACACCATATATTTT
CDR3aa: CASSWSVGNTIYF

abundance: few
d_gene: -
j_gene: TRBJ2-5
v_gene: TRBV9
CDR3nt: TGTGCCAGCTCACCACCCGGGACATCAGGGGAGACCCAGTACTTC
CDR3aa: CASSPPGTSGETQYF

abundance: -
d_gene: -
j_gene: TRBJ2-5
v_gene: TRBV7-2
CDR3nt: TGTGCCAGCAGTTTGTCCTTGGAGACCCAGTACTTC
CDR3aa: CASSLSLETQYF

abundance: -
d_gene: TRBD1
j_gene: TRBJ1-2
v_gene: TRBV19
CDR3nt: TGTGCCAGTATCCCCCGGGGACAGGGGGTCTATGGCTACACCTTC
CDR3aa: CASIPRGQGVYGYTF

abundance: -
d_gene: -
j_gene: TRBJ1-1
v_gene: TRBV10-3
CDR3nt: TGTGCCATCACAGGGGAGGGCACTGAAGCTTTCTTT
CDR3aa: CAITGEGTEAFF

abundance: few
d_gene: -
j_gene: TRBJ1-2
v_gene: TRBV7-9
CDR3nt: TGTGCCAGCAGCTTAGTAGGCCAGGGTTACTATGGCTACACCTTC
CDR3aa: CASSLVGQGYYGYTF

abundance: many
d_gene: -
j_gene: TRBJ1-2
v_gene: TRBV7-6
CDR3nt: TGTGCCAGCAGCTTGGGACTGGGGGGAACCTATGGCTACACCTTC
CDR3aa: CASSLGLGGTYGYTF

abundance: -
d_gene: -
j_gene: TRBJ1-1
v_gene: TRBV25-1
CDR3nt: TGTGCCAGCGTTGGCCCAGCCATGAACACTGAAGCTTTCTTT
CDR3aa: CASVGPAMNTEAFF

abundance: few
d_gene: -
j_gene: TRBJ1-3
v_gene: TRBV5-4
CDR3nt: TGTGCCAGCAGCTGGGGGGGAACTGGAAACACCATATATTTT
CDR3aa: CASSWGGTGNTIYF

abundance: few
d_gene: -
j_gene: TRBJ2-7
v_gene: TRBV7-3
CDR3nt: TGTGCCAGCAGCTTATCCGGTGAGGACGGGGCATACGAGCAGTACTTC
CDR3aa: CASSLSGEDGAYEQYF

abundance: few
d_gene: -
j_gene: TRBJ2-2
v_gene: TRBV12-3/TRBV12-4
CDR3nt: TGTGCCAGCAGTTGGCCAGGCACCGGGGAGCTGTTTTTT
CDR3aa: CASSWPGTGELFF

abundance: -
d_gene: TRBD1
j_gene: TRBJ1-5
v_gene: TRBV24-1
CDR3nt: TGTGCCACCAGTGCTAGGGACAGGGCCAATCAGCCCCAGCATTTT
CDR3aa: CATSARDRANQPQHF